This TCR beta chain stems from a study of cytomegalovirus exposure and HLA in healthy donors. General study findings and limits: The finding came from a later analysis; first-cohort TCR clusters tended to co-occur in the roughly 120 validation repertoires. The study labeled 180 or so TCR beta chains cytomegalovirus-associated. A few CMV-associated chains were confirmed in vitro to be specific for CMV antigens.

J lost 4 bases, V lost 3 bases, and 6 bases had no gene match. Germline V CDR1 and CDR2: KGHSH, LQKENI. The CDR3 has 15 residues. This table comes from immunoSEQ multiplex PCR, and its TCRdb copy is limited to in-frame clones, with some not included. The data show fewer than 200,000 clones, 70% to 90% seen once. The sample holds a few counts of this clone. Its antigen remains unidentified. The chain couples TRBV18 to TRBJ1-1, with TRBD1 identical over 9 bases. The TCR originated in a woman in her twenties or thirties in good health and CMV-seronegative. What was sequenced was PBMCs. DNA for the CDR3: TGTGCCAGCTCACCGAACCGGGACAGGGTCACTGAAGCTTTCTTT. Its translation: CASSPNRDRVTEAFF.